These 16 T cell receptor beta chains originate from one sample sequenced in a study of blood T cells in healthy people across ages. With a J-beta primer mix and a sample-barcoded 5' primer, a second PCR ran about 6 to 11 cycles. Using its own MiXCR run on the 5' RACE reads, TCRdb lists one record per CDR3 protein. The table records under 1,000,000 distinct CDR3 sequences, roughly 40% of them present only once. The sample taken for sequencing was blood. The receptors originated from a man aged 18 to 30 in good health.

Details on this clonotype: One end of the junction fails to match germline, which may point to a read error. The rearrangement joins TRBV13 to TRBJ2-4; tentatively, D is TRBD2 (5 bases). CDR1 is PRHDT, CDR2 FYEKMQ, per germline (reference sequence). The CDR3 is 13 residues long. The CDR3 reads CASSVGGNNIQYF. Written as DNA, the CDR3 is TGTGCCAGCAGCGTAGGAGGCAACAACATTCAGTACTTC.

This clonotype was picked up many times. The chain recombines TRBV12-5 with TRBJ2-3, with no clear D. This CDR3 has 12 residues. CDR1 and CDR2 from the germline V gene are LGHNT and FRNRAP. V lost 8 bases and J lost 2, with 8 bases in between. The CDR3 is CASSYNTDTQYF. DNA for the CDR3: TGTGCTAGTTCGTATAACACAGATACGCAGTATTTT. Complete variable domain (other parts from reference TRBV12-5 and TRBJ2-3): DARVTQTPRHKVTEMGQEVTMRCQPILGHNTVFWYRQTMMQGLELLAYFRNRAPLDDSGMPKDRFSAEMPDATLATLKIQPSEPRDSAVYFCASSYNTDTQYFGPGTRLTVL.

This clonotype was counted ten times or more. One junction end disagrees with the germline gene, perhaps due to a read error. The CDR3 DNA sequence: TGTGCCAGCAGTCTGGACAGGTACACTGAAGCTTTCTTT. Translated: CASSLDRYTEAFF. The chain links TRBV5-1 to TRBJ1-1, with 7 positions matching TRBD1. CDR3 length: 13 amino acids. Germline V gene lookup returns CDR1 SGHRS and CDR2 YFSETQ.

This clonotype has a handful of counts. CDR3 coding DNA: TGTGCCAGCAGCTTGGGCAGGGGGCCCAACGAGCAGTACTTC. The encoded protein is CASSLGRGPNEQYF. The chain couples TRBV11-3 to TRBJ2-7; 8 nucleotides line up with TRBD1. The CDR3 length is 14 residues. V lost 3 bases and J lost 5; bases outside the gene matches: 6. CDR1 is SGHNT and CDR2 is YENEEA in the germline V gene.

The chain carries TRBV2 and TRBJ2-3, with 15 bases fitting TRBD2. Per germline, CDR1 SNHLY and CDR2 FYNNEI. The CDR3 contains 18 residues. The junction had 15 bases not matched to a gene; V was cut back by 8 bases and J by 6 bases. CDR3 sequence reads: CASGRTSGGAGSRDTQYF. CDR3 nucleotides: TGTGCCAGCGGTAGGACTAGCGGGGGGGCCGGATCTCGGGATACGCAGTATTTT.

This clonotype was picked up many times. The V gene is TRBV4-1, the J gene TRBJ2-1, with D possibly being TRBD2 (5 bases). The germline V gene encodes CDR1 MGHRA and CDR2 YSYEKL. V dropped 4 bases and J dropped 9 bases, with 13 bases sitting between them. CDR3 size: 13 residues. The CDR3 is CASSRLGEAEQFF. CDR3 nucleotides: TGCGCCAGCAGCCGGTTGGGAGAGGCTGAGCAGTTCTTC.

This clonotype was seen a handful of times. The J gene is TRBJ2-5, the V gene TRBV7-9; weak D call: TRBD1 (6 bases). The CDR3 consists of 15 residues. Trimming took off 1 base at V and 4 bases at J, with 13 bases between the two ends. Germline CDR1 is SEHNR and CDR2 is FQNEAQ (reference sequence). CDR3 region: CASSLGVDSVETQYF. The CDR3 DNA is TGTGCCAGCAGCTTAGGGGTGGACAGTGTAGAGACCCAGTACTTC.

The sample holds many counts of this clonotype. The chain carries TRBV5-6 and TRBJ1-2; possibly TRBD1 for D (5 bases). Germline CDR1 reads SGHDT; CDR2 reads YYEEEE. The CDR3 length is 13 residues. V was cut by 0 bases and J by 2 bases, with 5 bases left in between. The CDR3 here is CASSLAGNYGYTF. In DNA form, the CDR3 reads TGTGCCAGCAGCTTGGCAGGGAACTATGGCTACACCTTC.

This clonotype occurred a few times. The genes are TRBV15 and TRBJ2-7; D unresolved. The CDR3 is 16 residues long. Trimming shortened V by 3 bases and J by 1 base, and 16 bases separated the two germline ends. Germline-derived CDR1 and CDR2 are LNHNV and YYDKDF (reference sequence). In nucleotides, the CDR3 is TGTGCCACCAGCAGTCCAGGTCTACAGAAATCCTACGAGCAGTACTTC. As protein: CATSSPGLQKSYEQYF.

The chain combines TRBV10-3 with TRBJ1-2; D remains unclear. This CDR3 contains 14 residues. With 4 bases removed from V and 4 bases from J, the gap between germline ends came to 13 bases. CDR1 and CDR2 from the germline V gene are ENHRY and SYGVKD. CDR3 sequence reads: CAISGVVSGYGYTF. For the CDR3, the DNA is TGTGCCATCAGTGGCGTGGTTAGCGGCTATGGCTACACCTTC.

The chain joins TRBV4-2 to TRBJ2-3; 12 bases are a match to TRBD2. V lost 3 bases to trimming and J lost 3 bases; unmatched junction nucleotides: 7. Germline CDR1 and CDR2: LGHNA and YNFKEQ. This CDR3 comprises 17 residues. The chain's CDR3 is CASSHDPSGGATDTQYF. Written as DNA, the CDR3 is TGTGCCAGCAGCCATGACCCTAGCGGGGGGGCAACAGATACGCAGTATTTT.

The V and J genes are TRBV29-1 and TRBJ1-1; D uncertain. Trimming removed 6 bases from V and 2 bases from J, with 10 bases in between. This CDR3 contains 12 residues. Germline V CDR1 and CDR2: SQVTM, ANQGSEA. The DNA for the CDR3 is TGCAGCGTCGCACACGGAAACACTGAAGCTTTCTTT. Residues: CSVAHGNTEAFF.

The sample holds a few counts of this clonotype. This chain uses TRBV25-1 with TRBJ2-3; D is uncertain. There are 15 residues in the CDR3. V lost 1 base to trimming and J lost 6 bases, with 14 bases between them. CDR1 and CDR2 (germline): MGHDK, SYGVNS. The CDR3 sequence is CASSESGSSRDTQYF. CDR3 sequence (DNA): TGTGCCAGCAGTGAATCAGGCAGCTCAAGGGATACGCAGTATTTT.

This clonotype was seen many times. V usage is TRBV12-3 or TRBV12-4 and J usage is TRBJ1-5; D gene unclear. V lost 6 bases and J lost 5, with 14 bases in between. The CDR3 loop spans 14 amino acids. CDR3 loop: CASSRTVGDQPQHF. Written as DNA, the CDR3 is TGTGCCAGCAGCCGGACGGTCGGTGATCAGCCCCAGCATTTT.

This sequence joins TRBV7-2 and TRBJ2-2; the D gene is possibly TRBD1 (6 bases). V lost 3 bases to trimming and J lost 7 bases, with 21 bases between them. The CDR3 loop spans 17 amino acids. Germline V gives CDR1 SGHTA, CDR2 FQGNSA. The CDR3 is CASSFGLGTGIVGELFF. The CDR3, as DNA: TGTGCCAGCAGCTTCGGTTTAGGAACAGGGATAGTCGGGGAGCTGTTTTTT.

The table lists this clonotype with many counts. This chain links TRBV6-5 with TRBJ2-5; D is undetermined. This CDR3 is built from 15 residues. The V gene lost 0 bases and the J gene lost 5 bases, with 13 bases spanning the gap. The V gene's germline CDR1 is MNHEY and CDR2 SVGAGI. The CDR3 protein is CASSYSVSWRETQYF. CDR3 nucleotide sequence: TGTGCCAGCAGTTACTCTGTTTCTTGGCGGGAGACCCAGTACTTC.